These T cell receptor beta chains were read from a single sample in a study of blood T cell repertoires in COVID-19. TCRdb's table, derived via immunoSEQ multiplex PCR, lists solely in-frame clones and lacks some. The data show around 200,000 clones, approximately 86% seen once. The sample comprised peripheral blood. Receptors were obtained from a man in his forties with active or convalescent COVID-19. Each CDR3 is given with its conserved first and last residue. The D gene is left open where the match is weak. A row's size may be missing; if present it is once, few, many or a size class.

d_call: .; clone_size: .; v_call: TRBV18; j_call: TRBJ2-2; cdr3_aa: CATVSSGYGTGELFF; cdr3_nt: TGTGCCACCGTATCGTCGGGGTACGGGACCGGGGAGCTGTTTTTT
d_call: TRBD1; clone_size: .; v_call: TRBV6-2/TRBV6-3; j_call: TRBJ1-1; cdr3_aa: CASSYSGTALRAFF; cdr3_nt: TGTGCCAGCAGTTACTCAGGGACAGCCCTGAGGGCTTTCTTT
d_call: TRBD1; clone_size: .; v_call: TRBV25-1; j_call: TRBJ1-1; cdr3_aa: CASSPTGEATEAFF; cdr3_nt: TGTGCCAGCAGTCCGACAGGGGAGGCCACTGAAGCTTTCTTT
d_call: TRBD1; clone_size: .; v_call: TRBV7-3; j_call: TRBJ2-2; cdr3_aa: CASSLLPTGGFGNTGELFF; cdr3_nt: TGTGCCAGCAGCTTACTTCCGACAGGGGGCTTCGGGAACACCGGGGAGCTGTTTTTT
d_call: .; clone_size: .; v_call: TRBV28; j_call: TRBJ1-5; cdr3_aa: CATQGNSNQPQHF; cdr3_nt: TGTGCCACCCAGGGGAATAGCAATCAGCCCCAGCATTTT
d_call: TRBD1; clone_size: .; v_call: TRBV28; j_call: TRBJ1-6; cdr3_aa: CASSPGQGYSPLHF; cdr3_nt: TGTGCCAGCAGTCCGGGACAGGGGTACTCACCCCTCCACTTT
d_call: TRBD2; clone_size: .; v_call: TRBV12-5; j_call: TRBJ2-1; cdr3_aa: CASGTGGVANEQFF; cdr3_nt: TGTGCTAGTGGCACCGGGGGGGTAGCGAATGAGCAGTTCTTC
d_call: .; clone_size: .; v_call: TRBV5-4; j_call: TRBJ2-7; cdr3_aa: CASSLVDAGTYEQYF; cdr3_nt: TGTGCCAGCAGCTTGGTGGATGCCGGGACCTACGAGCAGTACTTC
d_call: .; clone_size: few; v_call: TRBV30; j_call: TRBJ1-1; cdr3_aa: CAWGKGGWSAEAFF; cdr3_nt: TGTGCCTGGGGTAAGGGGGGGTGGAGCGCTGAAGCTTTCTTT
d_call: TRBD1; clone_size: .; v_call: TRBV15; j_call: TRBJ2-3; cdr3_aa: CATSIRQGGRYF; cdr3_nt: TGTGCCACCAGCATACGACAGGGGGGGAGGTATTTT
d_call: .; clone_size: .; v_call: TRBV21-1; j_call: TRBJ2-1; cdr3_aa: CASSKVAGNEQFF; cdr3_nt: TGTGCCAGCAGCAAAGTAGCTGGCAATGAGCAGTTCTTC
d_call: TRBD2; clone_size: .; v_call: TRBV7-7; j_call: TRBJ2-1; cdr3_aa: CASSLGLAGAGFRDEQFF; cdr3_nt: TGTGCTAGCAGCTTAGGACTAGCGGGGGCTGGATTTAGGGATGAGCAGTTCTTC
d_call: TRBD2; clone_size: .; v_call: TRBV24-1; j_call: TRBJ2-3; cdr3_aa: CATSDFSGETDTQYF; cdr3_nt: TGTGCCACCAGTGACTTTAGCGGGGAGACAGATACGCAGTATTTT
d_call: .; clone_size: .; v_call: TRBV6-5; j_call: TRBJ1-3; cdr3_aa: CASRGDIGSGNTIYF; cdr3_nt: TGTGCCAGCAGGGGGGACATCGGCTCTGGAAACACCATATATTTT
d_call: .; clone_size: .; v_call: TRBV5-1; j_call: TRBJ2-2; cdr3_aa: CASSFDGGAGELFF; cdr3_nt: TGCGCCAGCAGCTTTGATGGAGGCGCCGGGGAGCTGTTTTTT
d_call: .; clone_size: .; v_call: TRBV3-1/TRBV3-2; j_call: TRBJ1-5; cdr3_aa: CASSQGGVTRAQHF; cdr3_nt: TGTGCCAGCAGCCAAGGGGGCGTCACAAGGGCCCAGCATTTT
d_call: TRBD2; clone_size: .; v_call: TRBV6-2/TRBV6-3; j_call: TRBJ2-7; cdr3_aa: CASSYHRGLAGVNLYEQYF; cdr3_nt: TGTGCCAGCAGTTATCACCGGGGACTAGCGGGGGTTAACCTCTACGAGCAGTACTTC
d_call: .; clone_size: .; v_call: TRBV19; j_call: TRBJ2-5; cdr3_aa: CASRRTVAQETQYF; cdr3_nt: TGTGCCAGTAGAAGGACAGTAGCTCAAGAGACCCAGTACTTC
d_call: .; clone_size: .; v_call: TRBV7-2; j_call: TRBJ1-4; cdr3_aa: CASSRTANEKLFF; cdr3_nt: TGTGCCAGCAGCCGTACAGCAAATGAAAAACTGTTTTTT
d_call: TRBD1; clone_size: .; v_call: TRBV6-5; j_call: TRBJ1-2; cdr3_aa: CASSPGTGNNYGYTF; cdr3_nt: TGTGCCAGCAGTCCCGGGACAGGGAATAACTATGGCTACACCTTC
d_call: TRBD1; clone_size: .; v_call: TRBV10-3; j_call: TRBJ2-5; cdr3_aa: CAISDPVGGTGKETQYF; cdr3_nt: TGTGCCATCAGTGACCCCGTGGGCGGGACAGGGAAAGAGACCCAGTACTTC
d_call: TRBD1; clone_size: .; v_call: TRBV12-5; j_call: TRBJ1-5; cdr3_aa: CASGLSTGTGDYQPQHF; cdr3_nt: TGTGCTAGTGGTTTGTCAACGGGCACAGGGGATTATCAGCCCCAGCATTTT